This record covers a single TCR beta chain. No antigen is known for it. Compared with germline, one end of the junction differs, possibly owing to a read error. On a MiSeq, deep resolution sequencing aimed for a depth between 1 in 1 million and 1 in 200,000 T cells, with each clonotype covered about 9.9x on average. TCR beta libraries were generated with the immunoSEQ hsTCRB Kit. Per the original workflow: The data were analyzed with ImmunoSEQ Analyzer and ImmunoSEQ Data Assistant, and V, D and J gene assignments followed IMGT definitions. Clonality, with values ranging from 0 to 1, was calculated as one minus the normalized Shannon entropy of productive rearrangement frequencies. Only overrepresented clonotypes making up at least 0.05% of the repertoire of each patient were included in the public clonotype analysis. Around 14 repertoires from age-matched healthy donors, obtained from immuneACCESS, served as clonality controls. This is the immuneACCESS table as TCRdb keeps it, with only in-frame sequences that have V and J called. A part of the clones is gone; compared with another copy, unresolved V genes explain less than half, and the rest is unexplained. That table furnishes V, J and clone size, whereas the DNA furnished D and trimming. The sample records hundreds of thousands of clones, around four fifths of which are singletons. The top ten clones comprise roughly 6.3% of the sample.

Measured from the cysteine to the phenylalanine, the CDR3 is 13 residues long. Only the CDR3 part of the read is kept: 39 bases, read in frame from the first base. The CDR1 and CDR2 encoded by the germline V gene (reference sequence) are SSHAT and FNYEAQ. This sample is part of a study of cytotoxic CD8 clonotypes in ibrutinib-treated CLL (TCRdb year 2021). For the wider study: The cohort included roughly 15 treatment-naive and some twelve relapsed/refractory patients; roughly 17 were IGHV unmutated. Cryopreserved peripheral blood mononuclear cells were obtained prior to treatment, at the time of response, and at either disease progression or sustained remission. The response samples were drawn at a median of approximately 12 months into treatment, with a range of about 6 to 40 months. Longitudinal samples were obtainable from about 30% of the roughly 86 participants in the trial. An average of about 250,000 productive templates and tens of thousands of productive rearrangements was obtained per sample. Partial responses were observed in 24 patients and complete responses in 2; after a median follow-up of 68 months, remission was maintained in approximately 14 patients and progression was observed in roughly twelve. Results and caveats for the whole study, not just this receptor: Baseline clonality was found to be higher than that of age-matched healthy donors and was strongly correlated with circulating CD8+ T-cell counts. Public clonotypes were rare and either shrank or stayed stable during treatment, and the rise in clonality at ibrutinib response reflected expansion of private clonotypes. Clonality increased at ibrutinib response, stayed stable in sustained remission, and fell back toward baseline at progression. Sampling times were not matched between patients in sustained remission and patients whose disease was progressing, and lymph node repertoires were not examined.

For TCR beta library preparation, approximately 2.2 micrograms of genomic DNA were isolated from cryopreserved PBMCs. Longitudinal blood samples from CLL patients on ibrutinib monotherapy were analyzed using high-throughput TCR beta sequencing. Patients were enrolled in a phase 2 open-label single-center ibrutinib monotherapy trial. The TCR comes from a human donor with chronic lymphocytic leukemia. The chain joins TRBV7-7 to TRBJ1-1, with the D gene uncertain. Sequenced material: PBMCs, taken before ibrutinib treatment. The DNA reads TGTGCTAGCAGCCTTCATATGAACACTGAAGCTTTCTTT. Translation gives CASSLHMNTEAFF.